This is a list of T cell receptor beta chains from one sample in a study of T cells in localized non-small cell lung cancer. Only in-frame clones appear in the TCRdb table, and some are missing; sequencing was by immunoSEQ multiplex PCR. The sample has around 30,000 clones, approximately 90% seen once. The source was peripheral blood, collected before any cancer treatment. All receptors derive from a female donor over 55 with stage I lung adenocarcinoma. CDR3s include the opening cysteine and the closing phenylalanine or tryptophan. A D gene is named only where the DNA matches it firmly. Rows give clone size only sometimes, using once, few, many, or a class for an expanded clone.

size: NA; J: TRBJ2-1; D: NA; V: TRBV11-3; CDR3: CASSLDRRGEQFF; DNA: TGTGCCAGCAGCTTAGACCGACGCGGTGAGCAGTTCTTC
size: NA; J: TRBJ2-1; D: TRBD1; V: TRBV30; CDR3: CAWRGTVYNEQFF; DNA: TGTGCCTGGAGGGGGACAGTCTACAATGAGCAGTTCTTC
size: NA; J: TRBJ1-2; D: NA; V: TRBV7-9; CDR3: CASSPDGPYGYTF; DNA: TGTGCCAGCAGCCCGGACGGACCCTATGGCTACACCTTC
size: NA; J: TRBJ1-5; D: NA; V: TRBV6-1; CDR3: CASSETGRVQHF; DNA: TGTGCCAGCAGTGAAACAGGGAGGGTCCAGCATTTT
size: NA; J: TRBJ1-2; D: TRBD1; V: TRBV28; CDR3: CASSPQTGSNYGYTF; DNA: TGTGCCAGCAGCCCTCAGACAGGGTCTAACTATGGCTACACCTTC
size: NA; J: TRBJ2-2; D: NA; V: TRBV15; CDR3: CATSSQIGLPTGELFF; DNA: TGTGCCACCAGCAGCCAAATCGGACTACCGACCGGGGAGCTGTTTTTT
size: NA; J: TRBJ1-3; D: NA; V: TRBV19; CDR3: CASRLTGNTIYF; DNA: TGTGCCAGTAGACTCACTGGAAACACCATATATTTT
size: NA; J: TRBJ2-7; D: NA; V: TRBV25-1; CDR3: CASSERGASTTSYEQYF; DNA: TGTGCCAGCAGTGAAAGAGGGGCCAGCACAACCTCCTACGAGCAGTACTTC
size: few; J: TRBJ2-1; D: TRBD2; V: TRBV6-1; CDR3: CASSPGLAGKEQFF; DNA: TGTGCCAGCTCTCCGGGACTAGCGGGAAAAGAGCAGTTCTTC
size: once; J: TRBJ1-5; D: NA; V: TRBV29-1; CDR3: CSVRLGDSNQPQHF; DNA: TGCAGCGTCCGGTTGGGGGATAGCAATCAGCCCCAGCATTTT
size: NA; J: TRBJ2-3; D: NA; V: TRBV29-1; CDR3: CSVDSRDKITDTQYF; DNA: TGCAGCGTTGACAGCCGGGACAAAATCACAGATACGCAGTATTTT
size: NA; J: TRBJ2-7; D: NA; V: TRBV28; CDR3: CASPPRNEQYF; DNA: TGTGCCAGTCCTCCACGAAACGAGCAGTACTTC
size: NA; J: TRBJ2-1; D: TRBD2; V: TRBV27; CDR3: CASSGSSGIYNEQFF; DNA: TGTGCCAGCAGTGGATCTAGCGGGATCTACAATGAGCAGTTCTTC